This passage covers 31 T cell receptor beta chains from one sample sequenced in a study of identical twins. TCRdb passed the 5' RACE reads through MiXCR, listing each CDR3 protein once. The sample lists a few hundred thousand distinct CDR3 sequences, more than 9.5% occurring once. The same sample was also studied in work on yellow fever vaccine responses in identical twins.

Sequences were obtained from memory (CD45RO+) T cells sorted from blood. These receptors all stem from a woman in her late teens or twenties in good health.

CDR3 sequence: CASSQRDRNYGYTF. The CDR3 DNA is TGTGCCAGCAGCCAAAGGGACAGAAACTATGGCTACACCTTC. This sequence joins TRBV3-1 and TRBJ1-2; 7 bases line up with TRBD1. Germline V gene lookup returns CDR1 LGHDT and CDR2 YNNKEL (reference sequence). The CDR3 is made up of 14 amino acids. The J segment lost 2 bases and the V segment lost 2 bases, leaving 2 bases of the junction unmatched.

The V call is TRBV7-3, the J call TRBJ1-6; no definite D call. The CDR3 runs to 14 residues. Looked up from germline, CDR1 is SGHTA and CDR2 is FQGTGA. With 2 bases removed from V and 11 bases from J, the gap between germline ends came to 13 bases. CDR3 in amino acids: CASSLRGGVAPLHF. The DNA of the CDR3 is TGTGCCAGCAGCTTACGGGGAGGAGTGGCACCCCTCCACTTT.

Only a few counts were recorded for this clonotype. The rearrangement uses TRBV12-3 or TRBV12-4 and TRBJ2-7; maybe TRBD2 (6 bases). This CDR3 spans 14 amino acids. Trimming removed 7 bases from V and 7 bases from J, with 20 bases in between. CDR3 in DNA: TGTGCCAGCACTCCAAATATGGGGGGTGGGGAGCAGTACTTC. This sequence encodes CASTPNMGGGEQYF.

As for this clonotype: One junction end disagrees with the germline gene, perhaps due to a read error. The chain links TRBV20-1 to TRBJ2-1; 10 bases are shared with TRBD2. Germline CDR1 and CDR2: DFQATT and SNEGSKA (reference sequence). The CDR3 length is 16 residues. Here the CDR3 reads CCAKESSGSITNEQFF. The CDR3 bases are TGCTGTGCTAAAGAGTCTAGCGGGAGTATTACCAATGAGCAGTTCTTC.

CDR3 protein: CSAAKTEPTQYF. Here the CDR3 DNA reads TGCAGCGCGGCCAAAACTGAACCGACCCAGTACTTC. The chain uses TRBV29-1 and TRBJ2-5; D unclear. Germline assignment: CDR1 SQVTM and CDR2 ANQGSEA. CDR3 length: 12 residues. The germline V and J ends were trimmed by 7 bases and 7 bases, with 16 bases remaining between them.

This clonotype was detected only a few times. The chain couples TRBV11-1 to TRBJ2-5, with 11 bases aligning to TRBD1. CDR3 length equals 18 residues. The V gene end was trimmed by 4 bases and the J gene end by 0 bases; junction bases not matched to a gene: 10. Germline assignment: CDR1 SGHAT and CDR2 FQDESV (reference sequence). CDR3 amino acids: CASSSTRDRGGHQETQYF. CDR3 nucleotides: TGTGCCAGCAGCTCAACCCGGGACAGGGGGGGTCACCAAGAGACCCAGTACTTC. The variable domain in full, completed from reference TRBV11-1 and TRBJ2-5, reads EAEVAQSPRYKITEKSQAVAFWCDPISGHATLYWYRQILGQGPELLVQFQDESVVDDSQLPKDRFSAERLKGVDSTLKIQPAELGDSAMYLCASSSTRDRGGHQETQYFGPGTRLLVL.

J is TRBJ2-1 and V is TRBV7-2; D remains ambiguous. V was clipped by 6 bases and J by 5 bases, with 14 bases between them. Germline V CDR1 and CDR2: SGHTA, FQGNSA. The CDR3 is 14 residues long. The CDR3 DNA is TGTGCCAGCAGGCCGACAAGCAGTCACAATGAGCAGTTCTTC. It specifies CASRPTSSHNEQFF. Full variable domain (remainder filled in from reference TRBV7-2 and TRBJ2-1): GAGVSQSPSNKVTEKGKDVELRCDPISGHTALYWYRQSLGQGLEFLIYFQGNSAPDKSGLPSDRFSAERTGGSVSTLTIQRTQQEDSAVYLCASRPTSSHNEQFFGPGTRLTVL.

This clonotype occurred once. J is TRBJ1-6 and V is TRBV7-9; D is uncertain. The length of the CDR3 is 13 residues. Germline lookup yields CDR1 SEHNR and CDR2 FQNEAQ (reference sequence). Trimming took 4 bases from V and 9 from J, leaving 10 bases between them. CDR3 sequence (DNA): TGTGCCAGCAGCTCGAGGGTCGGTTCACCCCTCCACTTT. Protein product: CASSSRVGSPLHF.

This clonotype was counted at least ten times. The chain joins TRBV3-1 to TRBJ1-5; no clear D. The CDR3 has 13 amino acids. V dropped 2 bases and J dropped 6 bases, with 8 bases sitting between them. Germline CDR1 reads LGHDT; CDR2 reads YNNKEL (reference sequence). CDR3 coding DNA: TGTGCCAGCAGCCAAAAGCCACGTCAGCCCCAGCATTTT. This sequence encodes CASSQKPRQPQHF. Filled out from reference TRBV3-1 and TRBJ1-5, the complete variable domain reads DTAVSQTPKYLVTQMGNDKSIKCEQNLGHDTMYWYKQDSKKFLKIMFSYNNKELIINETVPNRFSPKSPDKAHLNLHINSLELGDSAVYFCASSQKPRQPQHFGDGTRLSIL.

This clonotype has only a few counts. The chain recombines TRBV3-1 with TRBJ2-1; 10 bases map to TRBD1. This CDR3 is built from 15 residues. Germline CDR1 reads LGHDT; CDR2 reads YNNKEL (reference sequence). After removal of 8 bases from V and 7 bases from J, the junction contained 11 bases not matched to a gene. The CDR3: CASSHPDRGQNEQFF. For the CDR3, the DNA is TGTGCCAGCTCCCATCCCGACAGGGGGCAGAATGAGCAGTTCTTC.

This clonotype was observed at least ten times. This rearrangement joins TRBV10-2 to TRBJ2-3; the match to TRBD2 covers 8 bases. The V segment lost 2 bases and the J segment 10 bases; nucleotides outside the gene matches: 11. Germline V CDR1 and CDR2: WSHSY, SAAADI. The CDR3 runs to 15 residues. The CDR3: CASSEEGLTSGAQYF. DNA for the CDR3: TGCGCCAGCAGTGAGGAGGGGTTAACTAGCGGTGCGCAGTATTTT.

This clonotype was seen ten or more times. This chain joins TRBV5-6 and TRBJ2-2; D remains unclear. V was trimmed by 0 bases and J by 6 bases, leaving 6 bases between them. The germline V gene has CDR1 SGHDT and CDR2 YYEEEE. The CDR3 is 13 residues long. CDR3 protein: CASSLVAAGELFF. The CDR3 DNA sequence: TGTGCCAGCAGCTTGGTGGCGGCCGGGGAGCTGTTTTTT. Complete variable domain (other parts from reference TRBV5-6 and TRBJ2-2): DAGVTQSPTHLIKTRGQQVTLRCSPKSGHDTVSWYQQALGQGPQFIFQYYEEEERQRGNFPDRFSGHQFPNYSSELNVNALLLGDSALYLCASSLVAAGELFFGEGSRLTVL.

Only a few counts were recorded for this clonotype. This rearrangement joins TRBV28 to TRBJ1-2; D uncertain. The CDR3 loop spans 14 amino acids. V was cut by 3 bases and J by 1 base, with 9 bases left in between. Germline CDR1 reads MDHEN; CDR2 reads SYDVKM. CDR3 residues: CASSFPILNYGYTF. CDR3 DNA: TGTGCCAGCAGTTTCCCGATTCTTAACTATGGCTACACCTTC.

This clonotype was found many times. In DNA, the CDR3 is TGTGCCAGCAGTTTGCCGCTACACCGCCAAAGTAACCAAGAGACCCAGTACTTC. This codes for CASSLPLHRQSNQETQYF. The chain employs TRBV28 and TRBJ2-5, with D unclear. Trimming shortened V by 3 bases and J by 0 bases, and 20 bases separated the two germline ends. Per the germline V gene, CDR1 is MDHEN and CDR2 is SYDVKM. The CDR3 totals 18 residues.

This clonotype was counted a few times. The chain is built from TRBV9 and TRBJ2-1; 7 bases align to TRBD1. This CDR3 has 16 residues. With 3 bases clipped from V and 9 bases from J, the junction kept 15 bases outside the gene matches. CDR1 SGDLS and CDR2 YYNGEE come from the germline V gene. The CDR3 loop reads CASSAPTGSGFGEQFF. In DNA, the CDR3 is TGTGCCAGCAGCGCCCCGACAGGGTCGGGGTTCGGTGAGCAGTTCTTC.

This clonotype showed up many times. The rearrangement uses TRBV20-1 and TRBJ2-3; TRBD2 matches at 8 bases. V shed 0 bases and J 2 bases; nucleotides not matched to a gene: 4. The germline V gene has CDR1 DFQATT and CDR2 SNEGSKA (reference sequence). The CDR3 covers 15 residues. Here the CDR3 DNA reads TGCAGTGCTAGAGAATTCGGGAGGGCCACAGATACGCAGTATTTT. It encodes CSAREFGRATDTQYF.

The chain carries TRBV7-2 and TRBJ2-6; D is possibly TRBD1 (6 bases). This CDR3 comprises 15 residues. Germline assignment: CDR1 SGHTA and CDR2 FQGNSA. With 8 bases removed from V and 1 base from J, the gap between germline ends came to 12 bases. The CDR3 nucleotides are TGTGCCAGCGCCGAAGGGGGATCTGGGGCCAACGTCCTGACTTTC. This gives the protein CASAEGGSGANVLTF.

The rearrangement joins TRBV11-2 to TRBJ2-1; D is unresolved. The germline gives CDR1 SGHAT, CDR2 FQNNGV. Trimming removed 2 bases from V and 7 bases from J, with 15 bases in between. The CDR3 runs to 15 residues. The CDR3 protein is CASSLRMSAQNEQFF. The DNA of the CDR3 is TGTGCCAGCAGCTTACGAATGTCAGCGCAAAATGAGCAGTTCTTC.

This clonotype occurred many times. The J gene is TRBJ2-5, the V gene TRBV5-5; no reliable D call. This CDR3 is 12 amino acids long. CDR1 is SGHKS, CDR2 YYEKEE, per germline (reference sequence). Trimming left V 10 bases short and J 5 bases short, with 15 bases between. Here the CDR3 DNA reads TGTGCCTCCCACCCAGAGAGGGAGACCCAGTACTTC. This translates into CASHPERETQYF. The full variable domain, with the rest looked up from reference TRBV5-5 and TRBJ2-5, is DAGVTQSPTHLIKTRGQQVTLRCSPISGHKSVSWYQQVLGQGPQFIFQYYEKEERGRGNFPDRFSARQFPNYSSELNVNALLLGDSALYLCASHPERETQYFGPGTRLLVL.

This chain connects TRBV7-2 to TRBJ1-5; D not certain. V was shortened by 1 base and J by 4 bases, with 11 bases between the two germline ends. The CDR3 has 15 amino acids. Germline CDR1 is SGHTA and CDR2 is FQGNSA. The CDR3, as DNA: TGTGCCAGCAGCTTAGTCAACGCGCCGAATCAGCCCCAGCATTTT. Encoded protein: CASSLVNAPNQPQHF.

CDR3 sequence reads: CASSQSGGSEQYF. The CDR3 bases are TGTGCCAGCTCCCAAAGTGGAGGCAGTGAGCAGTACTTC. The chain links TRBV11-2 to TRBJ2-7, with D possibly TRBD2 on 5 matching bases. Trimming removed 8 bases from V and 7 bases from J, with 18 bases in between. CDR3 length: 13 amino acids. Germline V gives CDR1 SGHAT, CDR2 FQNNGV.

For this clonotype: An end of the junction does not agree with germline; a read error may underlie this. The chain joins TRBV2 to TRBJ2-3, with D possibly being TRBD1 (6 bases). Germline CDR1 and CDR2: SNHLY and FYNNEI. The CDR3 loop spans 11 amino acids. CDR3: CASTIDRFPHF. In nucleotides, the CDR3 is TGTGCCAGCACGATAGACAGGTTCCCGCATTTT.

The chain is built from TRBV7-3 and TRBJ2-6; D is tentatively TRBD1 or TRBD2 (5 bases each). Trimming took off 4 bases at V and 0 bases at J, with 10 bases between the two ends. The CDR3 is made up of 16 amino acids. Germline V gives CDR1 SGHTA, CDR2 FQGTGA. Here the CDR3 DNA reads TGTGCCAGCAGCTCTTCCGGGACCTCTGGGGCCAACGTCCTGACTTTC. It specifies CASSSSGTSGANVLTF.

This clonotype appeared a few times. This chain connects TRBV24-1 to TRBJ2-7, with D perhaps matching TRBD2 (6 bases). The germline V and J ends were trimmed by 3 bases and 6 bases, with 14 bases remaining between them. Germline-derived CDR1 and CDR2 are KGHDR and SFDVKD. There are 14 residues in the CDR3. This chain's CDR3 is CATSDAGRKSEQYF. The CDR3 DNA reads as TGTGCCACCAGTGATGCGGGACGGAAAAGCGAGCAGTACTTC.

This clonotype was detected ten times or more. The chain combines TRBV29-1 with TRBJ2-1, with a weak D call TRBD2 (5 bases). The CDR3 sequence is 11 residues long. V lost 5 bases, J lost 8 bases, and 10 bases lay in between. Germline CDR1 reads SQVTM; CDR2 reads ANQGSEA. As DNA, the CDR3 is TGCAGCGTTCTACCCGGGGATGAGCAGTTCTTC. Translating it yields CSVLPGDEQFF.

The rearrangement links TRBV12-3 or TRBV12-4 to TRBJ2-1; D call uncertain. Trimming removed 5 bases from V and 6 bases from J, with 5 bases in between. There are 11 residues in the CDR3. This CDR3 is CASSGSNEQFF. The CDR3, as DNA: TGTGCCAGCAGTGGAAGCAATGAGCAGTTCTTC.

The rearrangement links TRBV12-3 or TRBV12-4 to TRBJ2-7; D uncertain. Trimming pared 5 bases from V and 6 bases from J, leaving 8 bases between. The CDR3 has 11 amino acids. This chain's CDR3 is CASSLESEQYF. CDR3 nucleotides: TGTGCCAGCAGTCTAGAGAGCGAGCAGTACTTC.

The rearrangement uses TRBV20-1 and TRBJ2-1; TRBD2 matches at 10 bases. V lost 3 bases, J lost 7 bases, and 3 bases stayed unmatched. CDR3 length: 13 amino acids. Looked up from germline, CDR1 is DFQATT and CDR2 is SNEGSKA (reference sequence). CDR3 in DNA: TGCAGTGCTAGTAGCGGGAGGACGAATGAGCAGTTCTTC. This codes for CSASSGRTNEQFF.

This clonotype was seen more than once but under ten times. The chain carries TRBV7-2 and TRBJ2-2; possibly TRBD2 for D (5 bases). The ends were cut back, 6 bases at V and 4 bases at J, with 21 bases in the middle. Looked up from germline, CDR1 is SGHTA and CDR2 is FQGNSA. The CDR3 is 17 amino acids. As DNA, the CDR3 is TGTGCCAGCAGAGTTTCGGGCCGCGGGCGGCCCACCGGGGAGCTGTTTTTT. Protein: CASRVSGRGRPTGELFF.

This clonotype was found a few times. The genes are TRBV28 and TRBJ2-3; TRBD2 agrees at 10 bases. There are 16 residues in the CDR3. V lost 3 bases to trimming and J lost 7 bases; unmatched junction nucleotides: 10. The germline gives CDR1 MDHEN, CDR2 SYDVKM. This CDR3 reads CASSLVSSGGRYTQYF. The CDR3 DNA is TGTGCCAGCAGTTTGGTGTCTAGCGGGGGCAGGTATACGCAGTATTTT.

This sequence joins TRBV20-1 and TRBJ2-4; a possible D gene is TRBD2 (5 bases). This CDR3 has 14 residues. From germline, CDR1 is DFQATT and CDR2 SNEGSKA (reference sequence). The V and J ends lost 6 bases and 0 bases respectively, with 12 bases between them. CDR3 sequence: CSARSGLAKNIQYF. CDR3 in DNA: TGCAGTGCCAGAAGCGGATTAGCCAAAAACATTCAGTACTTC.